The TCR beta chain under discussion was sequenced for a study of blood T cell repertoires in COVID-19. Study-wide context: Sources were T cells, B-cell-depleted T cells, or PBMCs; the material itself was cDNA or gDNA.

In the original processing: Using reference gene primer amplification, nucleated cell counts were estimated. Assay used: immunoSEQ multiplex PCR; TCRdb lists only in-frame clones, some missing. V, J and clone size are those of that table, while D and trimming were read from the DNA. The profile shows 200,000 to 250,000 clones, 80% to 85% of them singletons. This CDR3 is built from 12 residues. Germline CDR1 GTSNPN, CDR2 SVGIG (reference sequence). V was shortened by 0 bases and J by 9 bases, with 9 bases between the two germline ends. In this sample, this clone turned up once. The chain links TRBV30 to TRBJ2-1, with TRBD1 as a possible D gene (5 bases). Material for sequencing was peripheral blood. This receptor was obtained from a woman in her twenties or thirties who had recovered from COVID-19. The CDR3 DNA is TGTGCCTGGAGTGTACGTAGGGGTGAGCAGTTCTTC. It codes for CAWSVRRGEQFF.